Listed below are T cell receptor beta chains from one sample, sequenced in a study of CD8 T cells in Susac syndrome. MiXCR, run by TCRdb on the immunoSEQ multiplex PCR reads, gives a single entry per CDR3 protein. The table records some 120,000 distinct CDR3 sequences, approximately 94% of them present only once. Sequenced material: CD4+ T cells from PBMCs. The receptor source for this set is a human donor with multiple sclerosis. Both conserved end residues are part of each CDR3. The D gene is left open where the match is weak. Size is omitted from some rows. Given values are once, few, many or a class for expanded clones.

-,-,TRBV30,TRBJ1-2,CAWSVNPTPSYGYTF,TGTGCCTGGAGTGTAAACCCCACTCCCTCCTATGGCTACACCTTC
TRBD2,-,TRBV7-3,TRBJ2-6,CASSLAGGPSGANVLTF,TGTGCCAGCAGCCTAGCGGGGGGCCCCTCTGGGGCCAACGTCCTGACTTTC
TRBD2,-,TRBV18,TRBJ2-3,CASSPPDGRATDTQYF,TGTGCCAGCTCACCACCGGACGGGAGGGCCACAGATACGCAGTATTTT
TRBD2,-,TRBV25-1,TRBJ2-3,CASRAGTSTDTQYF,TGTGCCAGCAGAGCGGGAACTAGCACAGATACGCAGTATTTT
TRBD1,-,TRBV29-1,TRBJ1-1,CSVHGQGSKDTEAFF,TGCAGCGTCCACGGACAGGGGAGTAAGGACACTGAAGCTTTCTTT
-,-,TRBV29-1,TRBJ1-1,CSVEVGGRMIEAFF,TGCAGCGTTGAAGTTGGGGGGCGGATGATTGAAGCTTTCTTT
-,-,TRBV20-1,TRBJ2-2,CSAREGSKPTGELFF,TGCAGTGCTAGAGAGGGTAGCAAACCCACCGGGGAGCTGTTTTTT
-,-,TRBV30,TRBJ2-2,CAWSVLPPGELFF,TGTGCCTGGAGTGTACTCCCACCCGGGGAGCTGTTTTTT
TRBD1,-,TRBV6-5,TRBJ1-2,CASSYSGQGKGYGYTF,TGTGCCAGCAGTTACAGCGGACAGGGGAAAGGTTATGGCTACACCTTC
-,-,TRBV7-9,TRBJ1-1,CASSFLTENTEAFF,TGTGCCAGCAGCTTTCTGACAGAAAACACTGAAGCTTTCTTT
-,-,TRBV7-2,TRBJ2-7,CASSLAMVRSYEQYF,TGTGCCAGCAGCTTAGCGATGGTAAGGAGCTACGAGCAGTACTTC
TRBD1,-,TRBV12-3/TRBV12-4,TRBJ2-1,CASSPQDRVLGNEQFF,TGTGCCAGCAGTCCCCAGGACAGGGTATTGGGTAATGAGCAGTTCTTC
TRBD2,-,TRBV30,TRBJ2-6,CAWKRGREGANVLTF,TGTGCCTGGAAGCGGGGTAGGGAAGGGGCCAACGTCCTGACTTTC
-,-,TRBV7-9,TRBJ2-2,CASSLANGELFF,TGTGCCAGCAGCTTAGCGAACGGGGAGCTGTTTTTT
TRBD1,-,TRBV29-1,TRBJ1-1,CSSGGGPMNTEAFF,TGCAGCTCAGGGGGGGGGCCAATGAACACTGAAGCTTTCTTT
-,-,TRBV3-1,TRBJ2-5,CASSQNRGETQYF,TGTGCCAGCAGCCAAAATCGAGGGGAGACCCAGTACTTC
-,-,TRBV2,TRBJ1-1,CASTWSNTEAFF,TGTGCCAGCACATGGAGTAACACTGAAGCTTTCTTT
TRBD1,once,TRBV7-2,TRBJ2-1,CASSPGQGTDEQFF,TGTGCCAGCAGCCCGGGACAGGGTACCGATGAGCAGTTCTTC
-,-,TRBV11-2,TRBJ2-2,CASGLSTSPFGELFF,TGTGCCAGCGGATTGTCCACAAGTCCCTTCGGGGAGCTGTTTTTT
-,-,TRBV19,TRBJ1-1,CASIPGPVGTEAFF,TGTGCCAGTATCCCCGGACCCGTGGGGACTGAAGCTTTCTTT
TRBD2,-,TRBV5-4,TRBJ2-1,CASSLAGLAGGRYEQFF,TGTGCCAGCAGCTTGGCAGGACTAGCGGGAGGCCGGTATGAGCAGTTCTTC
-,-,TRBV7-2,TRBJ2-3,CASSLRFRDTQYF,TGTGCCAGCAGCTTACGTTTCAGAGATACGCAGTATTTT
-,-,TRBV7-9,TRBJ2-2,CASSLQGRTGELFF,TGTGCCAGCAGCCTCCAGGGGCGCACCGGGGAGCTGTTTTTT
TRBD2,-,TRBV20-1,TRBJ2-3,CSADSTSGGATDTQYF,TGCAGTGCTGACTCGACTAGCGGGGGGGCAACAGATACGCAGTATTTT
-,-,TRBV12-5,TRBJ2-2,CASGLLIGGHSNTGELFF,TGTGCTAGTGGTTTGCTCATCGGGGGACACTCGAACACCGGGGAGCTGTTTTTT
-,-,TRBV5-1,TRBJ2-5,CASGAQVGTQYF,TGCGCCAGCGGGGCCCAAGTGGGTACCCAGTACTTC
TRBD2,-,TRBV29-1,TRBJ2-3,CSVVASSGRTDTQYF,TGCAGCGTTGTTGCGTCTAGCGGACGCACAGATACGCAGTATTTT
-,-,TRBV5-1,TRBJ2-1,CASSLAGGQNEQFF,TGCGCCAGCAGCTTGGCGGGGGGACAGAATGAGCAGTTCTTC
TRBD2,once,TRBV5-1,TRBJ2-1,CASSLTSGRSEQFF,TGCGCCAGCAGCTTGACAAGCGGGAGGAGTGAGCAGTTCTTC
-,-,TRBV5-6,TRBJ1-1,CASSFSDPNTEAFF,TGTGCCAGCAGTTTTTCCGATCCGAACACTGAAGCTTTCTTT
-,-,TRBV29-1,TRBJ2-3,CRADPGHSTDTQYF,TGCAGAGCGGACCCGGGCCATAGCACAGATACGCAGTATTTT
TRBD1,-,TRBV30,TRBJ1-1,CAWRHPDRGVIGAFF,TGTGCCTGGAGACATCCCGACAGGGGCGTGATTGGAGCTTTCTTT
-,-,TRBV27,TRBJ2-6,CASSLSSRVGLGSGANVLTF,TGTGCCAGCAGTTTAAGTTCCAGGGTAGGATTAGGCTCTGGGGCCAACGTCCTGACTTTC
-,-,TRBV20-1,TRBJ2-5,CSARSQETQYF,TGCAGTGCTAGAAGCCAAGAGACCCAGTACTTC
-,-,TRBV7-2,TRBJ2-1,CASSSRGRSYNEQFF,TGTGCCAGCAGCTCCCGGGGAAGATCCTACAATGAGCAGTTCTTC
-,-,TRBV30,TRBJ1-1,CAWSVITEAFF,TGTGCCTGGAGTGTAATCACTGAAGCTTTCTTT
TRBD1,-,TRBV10-3,TRBJ1-2,CAISETGGNYGYTF,TGTGCCATCAGTGAAACAGGGGGTAACTATGGCTACACCTTC
-,-,TRBV20-1,TRBJ2-3,CSARGVDTQYF,TGCAGTGCTAGAGGTGTGGATACGCAGTATTTT
-,once,TRBV7-8,TRBJ1-2,CASSSRADPSSGYTF,TGTGCCAGCAGCTCCCGCGCGGATCCCAGTTCTGGCTACACCTTC
-,-,TRBV29-1,TRBJ1-1,CSVGTVRGNTEAFF,TGCAGCGTTGGGACAGTCCGGGGAAACACTGAAGCTTTCTTT
-,-,TRBV5-1,TRBJ2-3,CASSLEGGRGDTQYF,TGCGCCAGCAGCTTGGAGGGGGGTAGGGGAGATACGCAGTATTTT
TRBD1,-,TRBV19,TRBJ1-4,CASSPWDRGEKLFF,TGTGCCAGTAGTCCCTGGGACAGGGGTGAAAAACTGTTTTTT
-,-,TRBV30,TRBJ2-2,CAWSVKSWPAGELFF,TGTGCCTGGAGTGTAAAAAGTTGGCCGGCCGGGGAGCTGTTTTTT
-,-,TRBV10-2,TRBJ2-7,CASSEVAGETDEQYF,TGCGCCAGCAGTGAGGTCGCAGGTGAGACGGACGAGCAGTACTTC
TRBD2,-,TRBV30,TRBJ2-2,CAWNSQGGSGELFF,TGTGCCTGGAATTCGCAGGGAGGGTCCGGGGAGCTGTTTTTT
-,-,TRBV9,TRBJ1-5,CASSVGGYNQPQHF,TGTGCCAGCAGCGTAGGGGGGTACAATCAGCCCCAGCATTTT
TRBD2,-,TRBV5-1,TRBJ2-3,CASSDGGVGDTQYF,TGCGCCAGCAGCGACGGGGGGGTCGGGGATACGCAGTATTTT
-,-,TRBV4-2,TRBJ1-1,CASSQRADFGTTEAFF,TGTGCCAGCAGCCAACGGGCGGACTTTGGGACCACTGAAGCTTTCTTT
-,-,TRBV5-1,TRBJ1-1,CASSLAGFGSEAFF,TGCGCCAGCAGCTTGGCGGGGTTTGGTTCTGAAGCTTTCTTT
-,-,TRBV5-8,TRBJ1-1,CASSLVALRAFF,TGTGCCAGCAGCTTGGTCGCCTTAAGGGCTTTCTTT